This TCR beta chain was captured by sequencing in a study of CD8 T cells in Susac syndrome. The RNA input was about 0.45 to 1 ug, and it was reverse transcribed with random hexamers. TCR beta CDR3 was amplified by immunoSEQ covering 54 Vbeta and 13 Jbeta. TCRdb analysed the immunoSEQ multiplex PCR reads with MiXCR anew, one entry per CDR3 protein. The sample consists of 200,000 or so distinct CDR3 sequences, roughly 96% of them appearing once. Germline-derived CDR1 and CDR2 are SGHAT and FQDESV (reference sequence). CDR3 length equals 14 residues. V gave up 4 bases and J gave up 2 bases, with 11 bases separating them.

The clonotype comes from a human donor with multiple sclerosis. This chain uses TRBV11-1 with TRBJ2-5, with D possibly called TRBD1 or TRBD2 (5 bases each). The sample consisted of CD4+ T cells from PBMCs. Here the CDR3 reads CASSYGAIQETQYF. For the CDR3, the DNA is TGTGCCAGCAGCTACGGGGCGATTCAAGAGACCCAGTACTTC.